Listed here are 7 T cell receptor beta chains from one sample, sequenced in a study of T cell repertoires in cytomegalovirus infection. TCRdb processed the reads anew with MiXCR; each CDR3 protein has one entry. In the table there are about 100,000 distinct CDR3 sequences, 20% to 30% of which are singletons. Sequenced input: CD8+ T cells from PBMCs. The source is a human donor in good health (CMV status not recorded). Some clones in this sample may be carry-over from other donors' samples.

The chain carries TRBV7-9 and TRBJ2-3; D gene uncertain. Between the trimmed V and J ends, which lost 10 bases and 2 bases, there was a span of 13 bases. The CDR3 consists of 13 residues. CDR1 and CDR2 from the germline V gene are SEHNR and FQNEAQ (reference sequence). DNA for the CDR3: TGTGCCACGGAGATACAAAACACAGATACGCAGTATTTT. Translation gives CATEIQNTDTQYF.

The rearrangement links TRBV9 to TRBJ1-2; possibly TRBD1 for D (6 bases). The CDR3 is 14 residues long. The V gene's germline CDR1 is SGDLS and CDR2 YYNGEE. Trimming pared 9 bases from V and 2 bases from J, leaving 17 bases between. The CDR3: CATLVQGGNYGYTF. The CDR3 DNA sequence: TGTGCCACTCTCGTACAGGGCGGAAACTATGGCTACACCTTC.

The chain links TRBV5-5 to TRBJ2-1; D might be TRBD1 or TRBD2, each matching 5 bases. Trimming cost V 0 bases and J 7 bases, with 17 bases left between them. The germline V gene has CDR1 SGHKS and CDR2 YYEKEE (reference sequence). The CDR3 is made up of 16 amino acids. In DNA, the CDR3 is TGTGCCAGCAGCTTGGCCGTGGGGTTAGGGGAGAATGAGCAGTTCTTC. Protein product: CASSLAVGLGENEQFF.

The V gene is TRBV2, the J gene TRBJ1-6, with unresolved D. The V and J ends lost 6 bases and 7 bases respectively, with 4 bases between them. The V gene's germline CDR1 is SNHLY and CDR2 FYNNEI. The CDR3 loop spans 11 amino acids. CDR3 DNA: TGTGCCAGCAGCCCGAATTCACCCCTCCACTTT. It encodes CASSPNSPLHF. Full variable domain (missing parts from reference TRBV2 and TRBJ1-6): EPEVTQTPSHQVTQMGQEVILRCVPISNHLYFYWYRQILGQKVEFLVSFYNNEISEKSEIFDDQFSVERPDGSNFTLKIRSTKLEDSAMYFCASSPNSPLHFGNGTRLTVT.

This clonotype occurred many times. The chain couples TRBV7-2 to TRBJ2-1; a possible D gene is TRBD1 (6 bases). From germline, CDR1 is SGHTA and CDR2 FQGNSA. CDR3 length: 16 residues. V was clipped by 0 bases and J by 3 bases, with 12 bases between them. The CDR3 DNA sequence: TGTGCCAGCAGCTTAGCTCTCGGACAGTACTACAATGAGCAGTTCTTC. This sequence encodes CASSLALGQYYNEQFF.

The V call is TRBV6-5, the J call TRBJ2-7; 7 bases line up with TRBD1. The CDR3 runs to 15 residues. The junction had 8 bases not matched to a gene; V was cut back by 0 bases and J by 6 bases. CDR1 is MNHEY and CDR2 is SVGAGI in the germline V gene. The CDR3 DNA reads as TGTGCCAGCAGTTACTCAACTCAGGGGGTAGGCGAGCAGTACTTC. Translated: CASSYSTQGVGEQYF.

The CDR3 loop reads CASSLIASGRTDTQYF. Written as DNA, the CDR3 is TGTGCCAGCAGTTTAATCGCTAGCGGACGCACAGATACGCAGTATTTT. The gene calls are TRBV28 and TRBJ2-3; 7 nucleotides agree with TRBD2. CDR1 and CDR2 (germline): MDHEN, SYDVKM. With 2 bases clipped from V and 1 base from J, the junction kept 6 bases outside the gene matches. The CDR3 consists of 16 residues. Variable domain in full (rest from reference TRBV28 and TRBJ2-3): DVKVTQSSRYLVKRTGEKVFLECVQDMDHENMFWYRQDPGLGLRLIYFSYDVKMKEKGDIPEGYSVSREKKERFSLILESASTNQTSMYLCASSLIASGRTDTQYFGPGTRLTVL.